These 14 T cell receptor beta chains were all obtained from the same sample, sequenced in a study of shared clonotypes between healthy human individuals. Some clones are missing from TCRdb's copy, which holds only in-frame ones; the method was immunoSEQ multiplex PCR. There are around 1.1 million clones in the sample; 60% to 80% occur only once, and 0.89% lies in the top ten. The sample comprised memory CD4+ T cells from PBMCs. Subset: CD45RA-negative fraction. These TCRs come from a man aged 18-30 years in good health. Some clones in this sample may be carry-over from other donors' samples.

The chain is built from TRBV28 and TRBJ1-1, with a tentative D call TRBD1 (6 bases). V lost 6 bases to trimming and J lost 5 bases, with 16 bases between them. The CDR3 loop spans 14 amino acids. Germline V gene lookup returns CDR1 MDHEN and CDR2 SYDVKM. As DNA, the CDR3 is TGTGCCAGCAGCGGGGGGGCTCTAAGGACTGAAGCTTTCTTT. Translating it yields CASSGGALRTEAFF.

The J gene is TRBJ2-3, the V gene TRBV10-1, with 14 bases lining up with TRBD2. The CDR3 sequence is 15 residues long. Germline-derived CDR1 and CDR2 are WNHNN and SYGVQD (reference sequence). V lost 6 bases and J lost 6; bases outside the gene matches: 5. CDR3 coding DNA: TGCGCCAGCAGCCCCGGACTAGCGGGGGGCGATACGCAGTATTTT. Translating gives CASSPGLAGGDTQYF.

About this clone: Since a much larger clone is just one base distant, this may be a read error. The chain is built from TRBV5-6 and TRBJ1-5; D uncertain. The CDR3 sequence is 12 residues long. Germline V gene data show CDR1 as SGHDT and CDR2 as YYEEEE. V lost 0 bases to trimming and J lost 6 bases, with 4 bases between them. CDR3 in amino acids: CASSLDGQPQHF. The CDR3 DNA follows: TGTGCCAGCAGCTTGGATGGTCAGCCCCAGCATTTT.

The chain carries TRBV5-1 and TRBJ1-1, with 11 nucleotides matching TRBD1. CDR3 length equals 14 residues. J gave up 7 bases and V 4 bases, and 6 bases lay outside the gene matches. Per the germline V gene, CDR1 is SGHRS and CDR2 is YFSETQ. CDR3 sequence reads: CASSGRTGGNEAFF. The CDR3 bases are TGCGCCAGCAGCGGCCGGACAGGGGGCAATGAAGCTTTCTTT.

The CDR3 coding sequence is TGTGCCTGTGAGCTCCTCACCAAAAACATTCAGTACTTC. The encoded protein is CACELLTKNIQYF. The chain carries TRBV30 and TRBJ2-4; no reliable D call. There are 13 residues in the CDR3. CDR1 and CDR2 (germline): GTSNPN, SVGIG (reference sequence). The V and J ends lost 6 bases and 2 bases respectively, with 11 bases between them.

The DNA of the CDR3 is TGCGCCAGCAGCCTGAGGACAGGGGGTGCGGGAGAGACCCAGTACTTC. This codes for CASSLRTGGAGETQYF. The V call is TRBV4-1, the J call TRBJ2-5; TRBD1 matches 10 bases. Germline-derived CDR1 and CDR2 are MGHRA and YSYEKL. The CDR3 extends over 16 amino acids. J was trimmed by 4 bases and V by 4 bases; bases with no gene match: 9.

The count of this clone is one. The rearrangement links TRBV6-1 to TRBJ2-3; 9 bases line up with TRBD2. V was clipped by 6 bases and J by 2 bases; unmatched bases: 6. The CDR3 totals 15 residues. Germline V gene data show CDR1 as MNHNS and CDR2 as SASEGT. The CDR3: CASRGLAGTTDTQYF. The CDR3 DNA sequence: TGTGCCAGCAGGGGCCTAGCGGGGACCACAGATACGCAGTATTTT.

In its sample, this clone was seen many times. This chain links TRBV5-1 with TRBJ2-7, with unresolved D. V dropped 4 bases and J dropped 6 bases, with 20 bases sitting between them. This CDR3 contains 15 residues. Germline CDR1 is SGHRS and CDR2 is YFSETQ. CDR3 loop: CASSAETGLVGEQYF. The CDR3 DNA is TGCGCCAGCAGCGCAGAAACCGGGTTGGTGGGCGAGCAGTACTTC.

As regards this clone: Since a much larger clone is just one base distant, this may be a read error. The sample has other DNA sequences that encode this CDR3 too. The rearrangement uses TRBV7-9 and TRBJ2-3; D might be TRBD2 (5 bases). V shed 2 bases and J shed 0 bases, with 6 bases lying between them. Germline-derived CDR1 and CDR2 are SEHNR and FQNEAQ (reference sequence). This CDR3 is built from 14 residues. The CDR3 reads CASSLRGSTDTQYF. In nucleotides, the CDR3 is TGTGCCAGCAGCTTACGCGGGAGCACAGATACGCAGTATTTT.

This clone was found a few times. The chain links TRBV13 to TRBJ1-1; D remains ambiguous. Trimming pared 3 bases from V and 0 bases from J, leaving 5 bases between. The V gene's germline CDR1 is PRHDT and CDR2 FYEKMQ (reference sequence). The CDR3 runs to 13 residues. The CDR3 DNA reads TGTGCCAGCAGCTTCACGGTGAACACTGAAGCTTTCTTT. The encoded protein is CASSFTVNTEAFF.

The rearrangement links TRBV7-6 to TRBJ2-7; the match to TRBD1 covers 9 bases. The CDR3 extends over 15 amino acids. Germline trimming cut 5 bases from V and 6 bases from J; bases unmatched to any gene: 11. From germline, CDR1 is SGHVS and CDR2 FNYEAQ. CDR3 sequence (DNA): TGTGCCAGCAGCGACCGGGACAGGGTGGTGTCCGAGCAGTACTTC. It codes for CASSDRDRVVSEQYF.

The V and J genes are TRBV6-6 and TRBJ1-2; a weak D match, TRBD1 (6 bases). The germline V and J ends were trimmed by 6 bases and 8 bases, with 19 bases remaining between them. Germline CDR1 is MNHNY and CDR2 is SVGAGI (reference sequence). The CDR3 totals 14 residues. DNA of the CDR3: TGTGCCAGCAGCCACCGGGACACCTCGGGAGGCTACACCTTC. Its translation: CASSHRDTSGGYTF.

The chain has TRBV9 and TRBJ2-3, with 7 bases aligning to TRBD2. Germline V gives CDR1 SGDLS, CDR2 YYNGEE. The V gene end was trimmed by 1 base and the J gene end by 3 bases; junction bases not matched to a gene: 11. The CDR3 length is 17 residues. The CDR3 nucleotides are TGTGCCAGCAGCGTAATGGAGGGACTAAAAGGGACAGATACGCAGTATTTT. Translated: CASSVMEGLKGTDTQYF.

This chain links TRBV9 with TRBJ1-3, with no clear D. CDR1 is SGDLS and CDR2 is YYNGEE in the germline V gene. CDR3 length: 16 residues. Between the trimmed V and J ends, which lost 0 bases and 0 bases, there was a span of 10 bases. The CDR3, as DNA: TGTGCCAGCAGCGTAGCGGGCGGCCCCTCTGGAAACACCATATATTTT. Translation: CASSVAGGPSGNTIYF.